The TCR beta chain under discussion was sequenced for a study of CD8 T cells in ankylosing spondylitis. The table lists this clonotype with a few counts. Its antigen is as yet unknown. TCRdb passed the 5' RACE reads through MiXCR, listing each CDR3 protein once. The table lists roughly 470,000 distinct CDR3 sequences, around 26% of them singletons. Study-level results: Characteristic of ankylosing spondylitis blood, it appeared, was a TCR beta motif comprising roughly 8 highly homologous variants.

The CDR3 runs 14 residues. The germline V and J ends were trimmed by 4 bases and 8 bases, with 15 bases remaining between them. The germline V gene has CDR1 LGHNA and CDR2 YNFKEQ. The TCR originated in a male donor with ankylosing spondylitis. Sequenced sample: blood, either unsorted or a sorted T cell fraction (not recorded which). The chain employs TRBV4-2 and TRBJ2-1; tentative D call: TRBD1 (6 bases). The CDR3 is CASSPRFGGDEQFF. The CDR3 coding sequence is TGTGCCAGCAGCCCCCGGTTTGGGGGCGATGAGCAGTTCTTC.